The rows below give T cell receptor beta chains drawn from one sample of a study of T cell responses to AZD1222 COVID-19 vaccine. Only in-frame clones appear in the TCRdb table, and some are missing; sequencing was by immunoSEQ multiplex PCR. The table includes around 100,000 clones, 80% to 95% detected once. Sequenced here: peripheral blood, sampled on day 0 of AZD1222 vaccination. These receptors were obtained from an adult in good health. Both conserved end residues are part of each CDR3. D genes are given only for firm matches. Clone size is stated in some rows and not others, as once, few, many or a class when expanded.

TRBJ2-5,TRBD1,.,TRBV6-5,CASSFGQGGLGETQYF,TGTGCCAGCAGTTTCGGACAGGGGGGACTAGGGGAGACCCAGTACTTC
TRBJ1-6,.,.,TRBV7-3,CASSPSKTSPLHF,TGTGCCAGCAGCCCCAGCAAGACCTCACCCCTCCACTTT
TRBJ2-6,.,.,TRBV20-1,CSASSPGANVLTF,TGCAGTGCTAGTTCCCCTGGGGCCAACGTCCTGACTTTC
TRBJ1-3,TRBD1,.,TRBV9,CASSPRQGWNTIYF,TGTGCCAGCAGCCCCCGACAGGGTTGGAACACCATATATTTT
TRBJ1-5,.,.,TRBV28,CASSRDLAGGQPQHF,TGTGCCAGCAGCCGAGATCTGGCGGGCGGTCAGCCCCAGCATTTT
TRBJ2-7,.,.,TRBV18,CASSPRISAGVSYEQYF,TGTGCCAGCTCACCAAGAATCTCGGCAGGGGTCTCCTACGAGCAGTACTTC
TRBJ2-2,.,.,TRBV28,CASTERRGELFF,TGTGCCAGCACAGAAAGGCGGGGGGAGCTGTTTTTT
TRBJ1-5,.,.,TRBV2,CASSELVPPTVGPQHF,TGTGCCAGCAGTGAATTGGTACCGCCGACAGTCGGGCCCCAGCATTTT
TRBJ2-7,TRBD1,.,TRBV10-3,CAISDSRDRGPSEQYF,TGTGCCATCAGTGACTCCCGGGACAGGGGGCCGAGCGAGCAGTACTTC
TRBJ2-3,TRBD2,.,TRBV13,CASSLVQGGTDTQYF,TGTGCCAGCAGCTTAGTCCAGGGAGGGACAGATACGCAGTATTTT
TRBJ2-1,.,.,TRBV11-1,CASSLWGNEQFF,TGTGCCAGCAGCCTTTGGGGGAATGAGCAGTTCTTC
TRBJ1-5,TRBD1,.,TRBV3-1/TRBV3-2,CASSQTGGEFFSNQPQHF,TGTGCCAGCAGCCAAACAGGGGGGGAGTTTTTCAGCAATCAGCCCCAGCATTTT
TRBJ2-3,.,.,TRBV6-1,CASSDSPGGRDTQYF,TGTGCCAGCAGTGATTCTCCCGGGGGGCGGGATACGCAGTATTTT
TRBJ2-1,TRBD2,.,TRBV7-3,CASSFGGGDYNEQFF,TGTGCCAGCAGCTTTGGCGGGGGTGACTACAATGAGCAGTTCTTC
TRBJ2-3,TRBD1,.,TRBV19,CASSTPVTGVSDTQYF,TGTGCCAGTAGTACCCCAGTGACAGGGGTAAGTGATACGCAGTATTTT
TRBJ2-3,TRBD2,.,TRBV2,CASSERRGTDTQYF,TGTGCCAGCAGTGAGAGGCGGGGGACAGATACGCAGTATTTT
TRBJ2-7,TRBD1,.,TRBV6-1,CASSDDQGAHYEQYF,TGTGCCAGCAGTGACGACCAGGGGGCCCACTACGAGCAGTACTTC
TRBJ1-2,.,.,TRBV21-1,CASSPRGQVYYGYTF,TGTGCCAGCAGCCCCAGGGGACAGGTCTACTATGGCTACACCTTC
TRBJ1-6,.,few,TRBV7-2,CASSPSGGYSPLHF,TGTGCCAGCAGCCCGTCGGGGGGCTACTCACCCCTCCACTTT
TRBJ1-5,.,.,TRBV21-1,CASSKYDRLDSNQPQHF,TGTGCCAGCAGCAAATACGACAGGTTGGATAGCAATCAGCCCCAGCATTTT
TRBJ1-2,.,.,TRBV30,CAWAIQGNYGYTF,TGTGCCTGGGCTATTCAGGGGAACTATGGCTACACCTTC
TRBJ2-5,.,.,TRBV5-5,CASSFGPQETQYF,TGTGCCAGCAGCTTCGGCCCTCAAGAGACCCAGTACTTC
TRBJ1-5,.,.,TRBV28,CASSIGRQPQHF,TGTGCCAGCAGCATCGGGCGTCAGCCCCAGCATTTT
TRBJ2-1,.,.,TRBV6-6,CASRKQGNEQFF,TGTGCCAGCAGAAAACAGGGCAATGAGCAGTTCTTC
TRBJ1-2,.,many,TRBV19,CASKEFGRDYGYTF,TGTGCCAGTAAGGAATTCGGCAGGGATTATGGCTACACCTTC